This entry lists 23 T cell receptor beta chains sequenced from one sample in a study of cytomegalovirus exposure and HLA in healthy donors. PCR primers comprised 60 Vbeta and 13 Jbeta primers. Clones were read by immunoSEQ multiplex PCR, and TCRdb kept only the in-frame ones, dropping some. The data show some 99,000 clones, with roughly 80% seen just once and about 2% held by the top ten. Input material: PBMCs. The receptor set was obtained from a man between 35 and 55 years old in good health and CMV-seronegative.

This sequence joins TRBV11-2 and TRBJ2-3; D remains ambiguous. From germline, CDR1 is SGHAT and CDR2 FQNNGV. V lost 1 base and J lost 1, with 12 bases in between. The CDR3 spans 16 residues. CDR3: CASSLGFSSGTDTQYF. In nucleotides, the CDR3 is TGTGCCAGCAGCTTAGGTTTTTCAAGCGGCACAGATACGCAGTATTTT.

The count of this clone is one. The chain links TRBV6-4 to TRBJ2-1, with a tentative D call TRBD2 (6 bases). This CDR3 region has 12 residues. Germline CDR1 and CDR2: MRHNA and SNTAGT. V lost 3 bases and J lost 9, with 9 bases in between. The CDR3 DNA reads TGTGCCAGCAGTGAACGCGGGACTGAGCAGTTCTTC. Its translation: CASSERGTEQFF.

CDR3 protein: CASSLGAVKDTQYF. CDR3 DNA: TGTGCCAGCAGCTTAGGTGCGGTAAAAGATACGCAGTATTTT. The gene calls are TRBV7-9 and TRBJ2-3; no clear D. V lost 1 base to trimming and J lost 5 bases, with 10 bases between them. CDR1 and CDR2 from the germline V gene are SEHNR and FQNEAQ (reference sequence). The CDR3 runs to 14 residues. The full variable domain, in which reference TRBV7-9 and TRBJ2-3 provide the parts outside the CDR3, is DTGVSQNPRHKITKRGQNVTFRCDPISEHNRLYWYRQTLGQGPEFLTYFQNEAQLEKSRLLSDRFSAERPKGSFSTLEIQRTEQGDSAMYLCASSLGAVKDTQYFGPGTRLTVL.

The rearrangement uses TRBV5-1 and TRBJ2-7, with TRBD1 identical over 9 bases. The CDR3 is made up of 15 amino acids. Germline V gene sequence: CDR1 SGHRS, CDR2 YFSETQ. V was pared by 4 bases and J by 0 bases, with 5 bases of the junction left unmatched. Written as DNA, the CDR3 is TGCGCCAGCAGCCCGACAGGGGGACTCTCCTACGAGCAGTACTTC. It is translated as CASSPTGGLSYEQYF.

The chain couples TRBV5-1 to TRBJ1-2, with D possibly TRBD1 on 6 matching bases. Trimming removed 3 bases from V and 6 bases from J, with 15 bases in between. This CDR3 is 14 amino acids long. Germline CDR1 reads SGHRS; CDR2 reads YFSETQ. CDR3: CASSWVDSSDGYTF. CDR3 coding DNA: TGCGCCAGCAGCTGGGTGGACAGCTCTGATGGCTACACCTTC. Full variable domain (missing parts from reference TRBV5-1 and TRBJ1-2): KAGVTQTPRYLIKTRGQQVTLSCSPISGHRSVSWYQQTPGQGLQFLFEYFSETQRNKGNFPGRFSGRQFSNSRSEMNVSTLELGDSALYLCASSWVDSSDGYTFGSGTRLTVV.

The chain combines TRBV30 with TRBJ2-1; D possibly corresponds to TRBD1 (6 bases). This CDR3 is 14 amino acids long. V was cut by 4 bases and J by 0 bases, with 10 bases left in between. Germline CDR1 GTSNPN, CDR2 SVGIG (reference sequence). The CDR3 nucleotides read TGTGCCTGGAATACAGGGAGCTCCTACAATGAGCAGTTCTTC. Protein product: CAWNTGSSYNEQFF.

The V call is TRBV7-2, the J call TRBJ2-3, with 7 bases lining up with TRBD2. The junction had 5 bases not matched to a gene; V was cut back by 5 bases and J by 0 bases. The CDR3 contains 15 residues. CDR1 SGHTA and CDR2 FQGNSA come from the germline V gene. The CDR3 DNA follows: TGTGCCAGCAGCCTCCTAGCGGTGAGCACAGATACGCAGTATTTT. This sequence encodes CASSLLAVSTDTQYF.

The genes are TRBV10-1 and TRBJ2-3; the match to TRBD2 covers 12 bases. Germline V gene sequence: CDR1 WNHNN, CDR2 SYGVQD (reference sequence). The CDR3 runs to 18 residues. The V segment lost 0 bases and the J segment 1 base; nucleotides outside the gene matches: 5. The CDR3 region has the DNA TGCGCCAGCAGTGAGTCTTTGACTAGCGGGAGCGGCACAGATACGCAGTATTTT. It codes for CASSESLTSGSGTDTQYF.

The chain employs TRBV4-3 and TRBJ2-2; 11 bases line up with TRBD1. Germline V CDR1 and CDR2: LGHNA, YSLEER. This CDR3 is built from 18 residues. J gave up 3 bases and V 3 bases, and 9 bases lay outside the gene matches. CDR3 coding DNA: TGCGCCAGCAGCCATCACGGACAGGGGGCGCCCGACACCGGGGAGCTGTTTTTT. Translated, it gives CASSHHGQGAPDTGELFF.

The gene calls are TRBV4-2 and TRBJ1-1; TRBD1 is a possible D gene (5 bases). Trimming left V 0 bases short and J 0 bases short, with 11 bases between. Germline CDR1 reads LGHNA; CDR2 reads YNFKEQ. The CDR3 totals 16 residues. The CDR3 nucleotides read TGTGCCAGCAGCCAAGATAGGTGGGGCATGAACACTGAAGCTTTCTTT. It yields the protein CASSQDRWGMNTEAFF.

The V gene is TRBV6-5, the J gene TRBJ2-3; D is possibly TRBD2 (5 bases). Trimming cost V 5 bases and J 3 bases, with 15 bases left between them. CDR1 MNHEY and CDR2 SVGAGI come from the germline V gene. This CDR3 contains 15 residues. DNA for the CDR3: TGTGCCAGCAGTACAACTAGTGCGGGTACAGATACGCAGTATTTT. As protein: CASSTTSAGTDTQYF.

The sample holds a few counts of this clone. V is TRBV6-5 and J is TRBJ1-1; TRBD1 matches at 9 bases. V trimming: 0 bases; J trimming: 4 bases; junction bases outside the gene matches: 6. The CDR3 extends over 16 amino acids. The germline V gene has CDR1 MNHEY and CDR2 SVGAGI. In nucleotides, the CDR3 is TGTGCCAGCAGTTACTCGAGTACAGGGGGCGGCACTGAAGCTTTCTTT. Encoded protein: CASSYSSTGGGTEAFF.

This clone was counted only a few times. J is TRBJ2-1 and V is TRBV6-5; D possibly corresponds to TRBD2 (6 bases). There are 15 residues in the CDR3. The V end was cut by 2 bases, the J end by 6 bases, with 14 bases between. Germline CDR1 is MNHEY and CDR2 is SVGAGI. This chain's CDR3 is CASSYETSGSNEQFF. CDR3 sequence (DNA): TGTGCCAGCAGTTACGAGACTAGTGGGTCCAATGAGCAGTTCTTC.

The chain joins TRBV5-1 to TRBJ2-1, with 8 bases identical to TRBD2. The germline V gene encodes CDR1 SGHRS and CDR2 YFSETQ. This CDR3 spans 14 amino acids. Trimming took 6 bases from V and 6 from J; bases not matched to a gene: 8. The CDR3 sequence: CASTRGGGTNEQFF. CDR3 sequence (DNA): TGCGCCAGCACCCGGGGGGGCGGCACCAATGAGCAGTTCTTC.

On this clone: One end of the junction does not line up with germline, which may come from a read error. This chain joins TRBV13 and TRBJ1-1; D is uncertain. Germline CDR1 reads PRHDT; CDR2 reads FYEKMQ (reference sequence). The CDR3 is made up of 11 amino acids. The CDR3 DNA reads TGTGCCGGCAGCTTGAACAGAGAAGCTTTCTTT. Encoded protein: CAGSLNREAFF.

The rearrangement joins TRBV19 to TRBJ1-1; the D gene is possibly TRBD1 (5 bases). V was clipped by 6 bases and J by 4 bases, with 27 bases between them. This CDR3 has 18 amino acids. Germline V gives CDR1 LNHDA, CDR2 SQIVND (reference sequence). The DNA for the CDR3 is TGTGCCAGTAGACCCACCGGGGCCGGAGCGGGGCGTTTCACTGAAGCTTTCTTT. Translation: CASRPTGAGAGRFTEAFF.

The rearrangement uses TRBV6-1 and TRBJ2-5, with TRBD2 matching over 7 bases. J was trimmed by 4 bases and V by 3 bases; bases with no gene match: 17. The CDR3 runs to 18 residues. Germline values: CDR1 MNHNS, CDR2 SASEGT. CDR3 amino acids: CASSERELAAGPIETQYF. CDR3 in DNA: TGTGCCAGCAGTGAGAGGGAGCTAGCGGCAGGGCCGATAGAGACCCAGTACTTC.

The chain carries TRBV7-2 and TRBJ2-4; D not certain. CDR1 SGHTA and CDR2 FQGNSA come from the germline V gene. V lost 1 base, J lost 6 bases, and 13 bases lay in between. This CDR3 is built from 15 residues. The chain's CDR3 is CASSLGSHSVNIQYF. The CDR3 region has the DNA TGTGCCAGCAGCTTAGGGTCCCATAGTGTAAACATTCAGTACTTC.

The chain joins TRBV5-5 to TRBJ1-2; D call uncertain. This CDR3 has 13 amino acids. Germline lookup yields CDR1 SGHKS and CDR2 YYEKEE (reference sequence). Trimming pared 0 bases from V and 3 bases from J, leaving 6 bases between. The CDR3 DNA reads TGTGCCAGCAGCTTGGGGGGAGACTATGGCTACACCTTC. Its translation is CASSLGGDYGYTF.

As DNA, the CDR3 is TGTGCCAGCAGCGACCGACTAGCGGGTTCCTACAATGAGCAGTTCTTC. Translated: CASSDRLAGSYNEQFF. The rearrangement joins TRBV9 to TRBJ2-1, with 10 bases matching TRBD2. Unmatched junction bases numbered 4, after V lost 3 bases and J lost 1 base. The germline CDR1 and CDR2 sequences are SGDLS and YYNGEE. This CDR3 has 16 residues.

This clone was observed once. Mismatch with germline at one junction end may stem from a read error. This sequence joins TRBV7-9 and TRBJ1-4; D is undetermined. The length of the CDR3 is 16 residues. The germline CDR1 and CDR2 sequences are SEHNR and FQNEAQ (reference sequence). CDR3 coding DNA: TGTTCCAGCAGCTTAACGTTTGCAGTTCCCAATGAAAAACTGTTTTTT. Protein product: CSSSLTFAVPNEKLFF.

The V call is TRBV28, the J call TRBJ2-7; 9 bases align to TRBD2. The CDR3 has 17 amino acids. The J segment lost 5 bases and the V segment lost 4 bases, leaving 15 bases of the junction unmatched. Looked up from germline, CDR1 is MDHEN and CDR2 is SYDVKM. CDR3 in DNA: TGTGCCAGCAGTTCCCCATCCTATATCGGCGGGGGGGACGAGCAGTACTTC. Its translation is CASSSPSYIGGGDEQYF.

V is TRBV7-2 and J is TRBJ2-2; 7 bases match TRBD2. In germline, CDR1 is SGHTA, CDR2 FQGNSA. CDR3 length: 16 residues. Trimming took 4 bases from V and 6 from J; bases not matched to a gene: 11. The CDR3 DNA reads as TGTGCCAGCAGCTCCGGACTAACGGGGGGTGCCGGGGAGCTGTTTTTT. Translated: CASSSGLTGGAGELFF.